This T cell receptor beta chain originates from a study of T-cell reconstitution after alpha-beta-depleted transplantation in children. Unique molecular identifiers were used to barcode this TCRbeta library. Using its own MiXCR run on the PCR reads, TCRdb lists one record per CDR3 protein. The top ten hold approximately 4.1% of the sample, which has over 550,000 distinct CDR3 sequences, over 9.5% seen once. This CDR3 comprises 18 residues. Germline V gene data show CDR1 as MNHNS and CDR2 as SASEGT. V gave up 5 bases and J gave up 2 bases; unmatched junction bases: 17. This clonotype was detected only a few times.

V and J are TRBV6-1 and TRBJ2-7; 8 bases align to TRBD1. Specimen: PBMCs from the stem cell graft donor, collected from the stem cell graft. This sequence was found in a human donor who donated a stem cell graft to a child with acute myeloid leukemia. CDR3 sequence (DNA): TGTGCCAGCAGTCAAAGATGGACAGGGCCACCTAAACCCTACGAGCAGTACTTC. Its translation: CASSQRWTGPPKPYEQYF.